This T cell receptor (beta chain) was recorded in a study of CD8 T cells in Susac syndrome. Regarding the study as a whole: The study's TCR sequencing and HLA analysis covered a relatively small number of individuals, and the study acknowledged this. None of the CD4+ T cell repertoires in Susac syndrome showed clonal expansion.

Germline V gene data show CDR1 as SGDLS and CDR2 as YYNGEE. The CDR3 covers 14 residues. The J segment lost 7 bases and the V segment lost 2 bases, leaving 5 bases of the junction unmatched. A quantity of about 0.5 to 1 ug RNA underwent reverse transcription using random hexamers. A single record per CDR3 protein comes from TCRdb applying MiXCR to the immunoSEQ multiplex PCR reads. The table has under 150,000 distinct CDR3 sequences, 95% seen once. With regard to this clonotype: Its antigen remains unknown.

The sequence came from a human donor with Susac syndrome. Specimen: CD4+ T cells from PBMCs. The J gene is TRBJ2-1, the V gene TRBV9; 8 nucleotides agree with TRBD2. The CDR3: CASSVSGSRNEQFF. The CDR3 DNA reads as TGTGCCAGCAGCGTGAGCGGGAGTAGGAATGAGCAGTTCTTC.